The rows below give T cell receptor beta chains drawn from one sample of a study of blood T cell repertoires in COVID-19. Clones were read by immunoSEQ multiplex PCR, and TCRdb kept only the in-frame ones, dropping some. Of a few hundred thousand clones in the sample, about 88% were seen once. Sequenced sample: peripheral blood. These receptors all stem from a man aged 18 to 29 with active or convalescent COVID-19. The CDR3 runs from the conserved cysteine through the conserved F or W. The D gene is left open where the match is weak. For some rows the clone size is stated as once, few or many, or as a class when expanded; others skip it.

CDR3 DNA | CDR3 protein | V gene | D gene | J gene | clone size
TGCAGCGTACAGGGCTCCTACTACGAGCAGTACTTC | CSVQGSYYEQYF | TRBV29-1 | . | TRBJ2-7 | .
TGTGCCAGCAGCACAGGACAGGGAGCGGCAGATGAGCAGTTCTTC | CASSTGQGAADEQFF | TRBV7-9 | TRBD1 | TRBJ2-1 | few
TGTGCCGGACGCCGAGGGGGCCTCGGATGGACTGAAGCTTTCTTT | CAGRRGGLGWTEAFF | TRBV30 | TRBD1 | TRBJ1-1 | .
TGTGCCTGGACCCAAAATCCAGAAAACATTCAGTACTTC | CAWTQNPENIQYF | TRBV30 | . | TRBJ2-4 | .
TGTGCCACCAACGCTCCCGGCTACGAGCAGTACTTC | CATNAPGYEQYF | TRBV24-1 | . | TRBJ2-7 | .
TGCGCCAGCAGCCAAGTGGTTGGCTCAGGAAATGAAAAACTGTTTTTT | CASSQVVGSGNEKLFF | TRBV4-1 | . | TRBJ1-4 | .
TGTGCCAGCAGCCCATGGACTAGCGGGGACCACGAGCAGTACTTC | CASSPWTSGDHEQYF | TRBV7-9 | TRBD2 | TRBJ2-7 | .
TGTGCCAGCACGGCGGGGGGCACTGAAGCTTTCTTT | CASTAGGTEAFF | TRBV11-3 | . | TRBJ1-1 | few
TGCGCCAGCCAGATGAACACTGAAGCTTTCTTT | CASQMNTEAFF | TRBV5-1 | . | TRBJ1-1 | .
TGTGCCAGCAGCCGGACAGGTTATAATTCACCCCTCCACTTT | CASSRTGYNSPLHF | TRBV5-6 | TRBD1 | TRBJ1-6 | .
TGCAGCGTCTCCCACGGGAGAGAGACCCAGTACTTC | CSVSHGRETQYF | TRBV29-1 | . | TRBJ2-5 | .
TGTGCCAGCAGCCCTATGGAGGGTCGTACGTACGAGCAGTACTTC | CASSPMEGRTYEQYF | TRBV3-1/TRBV3-2 | . | TRBJ2-7 | .
TGTGCCAGCAGCGTAGCTGGGCAGGGTCAGTTCTTC | CASSVAGQGQFF | TRBV9 | . | TRBJ2-1 | .
TGTGCCACCAGCGGATTCCCGGGAGACTCTGGGGCCAACGTCCTGACTTTC | CATSGFPGDSGANVLTF | TRBV24-1 | . | TRBJ2-6 | .
TGTGCCAGTAGTACTTTCGGTAGCTCCTACGAGCAGTACTTC | CASSTFGSSYEQYF | TRBV19 | . | TRBJ2-7 | .
TGTGCCAGTAGTATAGATGGAACAGGGAAGGGGTCTGGGGCCAACGTCCTGACTTTC | CASSIDGTGKGSGANVLTF | TRBV19 | . | TRBJ2-6 | .
TGTGCCAGCAGTTTATGGACAGGGGGCGGTGTGAATGAAAAACTGTTTTTT | CASSLWTGGGVNEKLFF | TRBV28 | TRBD1 | TRBJ1-4 | .
TGTGCCCGAGATACGGGAAATTCACCCCTCCACTTT | CARDTGNSPLHF | TRBV30 | . | TRBJ1-6 | .
TGTGCCGGACGGGAGCAGACAGATACGCAGTATTTT | CAGREQTDTQYF | TRBV2 | . | TRBJ2-3 | few
TGTGCCAGTACGGGACAGGACTCTGGGGCCAACGTCCTGACTTTC | CASTGQDSGANVLTF | TRBV19 | TRBD1 | TRBJ2-6 | .
TGTGCCATCAGTGCCGGACAGGGGATATCACCCCTCCACTTT | CAISAGQGISPLHF | TRBV10-3 | TRBD1 | TRBJ1-6 | .
TGTGCCAGCAGTTCCGGGACTAGCGGGACCGCTGAGCAGTTCTTC | CASSSGTSGTAEQFF | TRBV28 | TRBD2 | TRBJ2-1 | .
TGTGCCTGGAGTTCCCTAGGTAGGGGGGATACGCAGTATTTT | CAWSSLGRGDTQYF | TRBV30 | . | TRBJ2-3 | .
TGTGCCAGCAGCCAAGGGACCGGGAGTTCACCCCTCCACTTT | CASSQGTGSSPLHF | TRBV3-1/TRBV3-2 | . | TRBJ1-6 | .
TGCGCCAGCAGCTTAACCGGACAGGGGCTCTACGAGCAGTACTTC | CASSLTGQGLYEQYF | TRBV5-1 | TRBD1 | TRBJ2-7 | .